This T cell receptor (beta chain) was found in a study of T cells after yellow fever vaccination. Study-level information: Preparation used SMART-Seq v4 Ultra Low Input for the low-cell-number fractions.

The CDR3 extends over 14 amino acids. Germline assignment: CDR1 SGHRS and CDR2 YFSETQ. V lost 1 base and J lost 9; bases outside the gene matches: 3. This clonotype occurred a few times. Its antigen is not identified. Study results and limitations: Most clones from primary vaccination were detected again post-booster (about 95% CD4, 70% to 90% CD8).

UMIs were added to TCR cDNA along with a universal primer site when it was made by 5'RACE template switching. TCRdb reprocessed the 5' RACE reads via MiXCR and lists one record per CDR3 protein. In the table there are some 670,000 distinct CDR3 sequences, around 12% of which are singletons. The clonotype originates from a man aged 25 to 40 who received the YFV17D yellow fever vaccine. Material: PBMCs, obtained on the day of the yellow fever booster vaccination. The genes are TRBV5-1 and TRBJ2-1, with 11 bases identical to TRBD2. CDR3 nucleotide sequence: TGCGCCAGCAGCTTGACTAGCGGGAGTATTGAGCAGTTCTTC. Translated: CASSLTSGSIEQFF.